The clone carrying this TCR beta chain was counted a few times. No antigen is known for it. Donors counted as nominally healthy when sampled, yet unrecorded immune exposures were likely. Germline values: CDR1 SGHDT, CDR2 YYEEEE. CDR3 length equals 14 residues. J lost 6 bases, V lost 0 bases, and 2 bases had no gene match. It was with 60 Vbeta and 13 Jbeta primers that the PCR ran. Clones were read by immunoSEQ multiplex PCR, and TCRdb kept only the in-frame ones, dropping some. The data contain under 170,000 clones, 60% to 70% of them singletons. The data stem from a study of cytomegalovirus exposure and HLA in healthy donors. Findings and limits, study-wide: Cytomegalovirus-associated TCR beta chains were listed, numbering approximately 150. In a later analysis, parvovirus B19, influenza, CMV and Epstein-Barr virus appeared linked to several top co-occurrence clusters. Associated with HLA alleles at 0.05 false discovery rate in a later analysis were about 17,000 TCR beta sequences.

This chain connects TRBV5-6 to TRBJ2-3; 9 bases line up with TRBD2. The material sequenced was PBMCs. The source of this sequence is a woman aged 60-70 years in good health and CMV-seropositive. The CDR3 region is CASSLGGRADTQYF. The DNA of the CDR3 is TGTGCCAGCAGCTTGGGCGGGAGGGCGGATACGCAGTATTTT. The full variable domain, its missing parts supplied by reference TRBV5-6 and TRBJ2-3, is DAGVTQSPTHLIKTRGQQVTLRCSPKSGHDTVSWYQQALGQGPQFIFQYYEEEERQRGNFPDRFSGHQFPNYSSELNVNALLLGDSALYLCASSLGGRADTQYFGPGTRLTVL.